The clone carrying this TCR beta chain occurred many times. What it recognizes is unknown. This sample was included in a study of human T cells and chemical hapten exposure. Study overall: Per-sample variation in TCR yield stemmed mainly from small pooled library volume differences. Study observations and caveats: TCRs at high frequency, those above 1 in 1000, did not change with DPC sensitization.

Trimming removed 6 bases from V and 8 bases from J, with 19 bases in between. This CDR3 has 15 residues. Unique molecular identifiers were attached to individual cDNA molecules within the library. In the original workflow: A typical sample had some 87,000 TCRs, with roughly 20,000 to 700,000 overall. One entry per CDR3 protein results from TCRdb running MiXCR on the 5' RACE reads. The V and J calls and clone size come from TCRdb's table, not from the authors' own analysis. The sample gives about 80,000 distinct CDR3 sequences, about 8.4% of which show up once; around 2% is in the top ten. The authors' total RNA extraction used unfractionated whole blood.

The sequence was collected from a male donor in good health. The chain couples TRBV12-3 or TRBV12-4 to TRBJ2-2; D not resolved. CDR3 in DNA: TGTGCCAGCAGCTCCCCCGGCGCCTCCGTTGGGGAGCTGTTTTTT. Translating gives CASSSPGASVGELFF.